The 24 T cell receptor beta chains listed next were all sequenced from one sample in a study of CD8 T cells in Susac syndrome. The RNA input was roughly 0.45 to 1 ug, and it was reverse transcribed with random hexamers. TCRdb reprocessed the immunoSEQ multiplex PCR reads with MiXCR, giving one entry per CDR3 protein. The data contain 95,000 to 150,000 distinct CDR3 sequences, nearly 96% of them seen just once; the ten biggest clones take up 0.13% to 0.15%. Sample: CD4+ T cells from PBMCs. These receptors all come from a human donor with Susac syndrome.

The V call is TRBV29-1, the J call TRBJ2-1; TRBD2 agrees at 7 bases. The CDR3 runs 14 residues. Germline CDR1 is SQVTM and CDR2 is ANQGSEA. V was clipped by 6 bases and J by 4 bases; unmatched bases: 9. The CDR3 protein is CSVGLVLAYNEQFF. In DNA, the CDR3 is TGCAGCGTCGGACTAGTTCTGGCGTACAATGAGCAGTTCTTC.

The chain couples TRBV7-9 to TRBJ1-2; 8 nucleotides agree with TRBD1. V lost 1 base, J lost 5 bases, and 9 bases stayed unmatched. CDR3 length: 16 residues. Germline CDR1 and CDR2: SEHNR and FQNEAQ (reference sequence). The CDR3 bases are TGTGCCAGCAGCTTAGGGGGACAGGCCCCACGTTATGGCTACACCTTC. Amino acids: CASSLGGQAPRYGYTF.

Here the CDR3 reads CASSLVGGNYGYTF. The DNA of the CDR3 is TGTGCCAGCAGCTTGGTGGGGGGGAACTATGGCTACACCTTC. The chain uses TRBV5-4 and TRBJ1-2, with D possibly TRBD1 on 5 matching bases. Germline assignment: CDR1 SGHNT and CDR2 YYREEE (reference sequence). The CDR3 is made up of 14 amino acids. V lost 0 bases to trimming and J lost 2 bases, with 8 bases between them.

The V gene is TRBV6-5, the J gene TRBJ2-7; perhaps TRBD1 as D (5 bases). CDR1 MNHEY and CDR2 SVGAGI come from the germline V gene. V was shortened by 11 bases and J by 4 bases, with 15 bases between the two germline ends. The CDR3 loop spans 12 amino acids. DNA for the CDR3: TGTGCCGTGGGCGGCAGGACATACGAGCAGTACTTC. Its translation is CAVGGRTYEQYF.

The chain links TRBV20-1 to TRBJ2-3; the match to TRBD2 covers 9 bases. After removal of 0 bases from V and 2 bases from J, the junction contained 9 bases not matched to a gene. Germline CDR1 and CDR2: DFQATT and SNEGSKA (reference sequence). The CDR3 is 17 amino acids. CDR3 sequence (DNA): TGCAGTGCTAGAGATTGGGGCGGGAGGGCCCCCACAGATACGCAGTATTTT. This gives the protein CSARDWGGRAPTDTQYF.

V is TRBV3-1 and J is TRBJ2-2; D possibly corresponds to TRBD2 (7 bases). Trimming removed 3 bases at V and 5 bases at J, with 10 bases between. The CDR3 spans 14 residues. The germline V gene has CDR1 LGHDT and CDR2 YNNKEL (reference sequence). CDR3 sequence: CASSHRGATGELFF. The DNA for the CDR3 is TGTGCCAGCAGCCACCGGGGGGCAACCGGGGAGCTGTTTTTT.

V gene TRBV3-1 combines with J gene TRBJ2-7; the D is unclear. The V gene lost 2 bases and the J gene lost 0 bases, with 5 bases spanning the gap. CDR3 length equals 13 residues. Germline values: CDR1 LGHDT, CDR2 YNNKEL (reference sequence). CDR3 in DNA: TGTGCCAGCAGCCAAATCAGCTCCTACGAGCAGTACTTC. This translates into CASSQISSYEQYF.

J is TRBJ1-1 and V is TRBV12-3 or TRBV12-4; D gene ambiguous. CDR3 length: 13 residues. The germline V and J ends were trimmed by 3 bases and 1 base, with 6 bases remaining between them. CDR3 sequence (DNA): TGTGCCAGCAGTTTGATGGCGAACACTGAAGCTTTCTTT. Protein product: CASSLMANTEAFF.

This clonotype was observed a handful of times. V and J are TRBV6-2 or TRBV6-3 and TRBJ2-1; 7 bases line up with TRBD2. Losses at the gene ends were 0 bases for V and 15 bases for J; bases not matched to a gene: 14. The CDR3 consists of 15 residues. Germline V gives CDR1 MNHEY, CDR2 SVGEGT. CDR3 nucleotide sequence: TGTGCCAGCAGTTACTCGGTACTAGCGACCAAACCCCCGTTCTTC. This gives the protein CASSYSVLATKPPFF.

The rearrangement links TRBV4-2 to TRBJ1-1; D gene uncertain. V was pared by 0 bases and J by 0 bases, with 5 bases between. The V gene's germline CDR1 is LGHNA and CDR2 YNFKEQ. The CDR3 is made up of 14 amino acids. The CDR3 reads CASSQDTVNTEAFF. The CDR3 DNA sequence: TGTGCCAGCAGCCAAGATACAGTGAACACTGAAGCTTTCTTT.

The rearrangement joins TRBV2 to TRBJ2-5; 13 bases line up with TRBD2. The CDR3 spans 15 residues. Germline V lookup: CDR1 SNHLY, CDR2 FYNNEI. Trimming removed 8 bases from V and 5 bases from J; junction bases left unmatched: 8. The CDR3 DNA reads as TGTGCCAGCGCCCCGGGACTAGCGGGACTGGAGACCCAGTACTTC. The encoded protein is CASAPGLAGLETQYF.

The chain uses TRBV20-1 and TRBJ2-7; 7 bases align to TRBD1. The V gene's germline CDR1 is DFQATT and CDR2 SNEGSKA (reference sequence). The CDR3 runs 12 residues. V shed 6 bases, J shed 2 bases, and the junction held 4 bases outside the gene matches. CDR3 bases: TGCAGTGCCCCGGGACAGACCTACGAGCAGTACTTC. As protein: CSAPGQTYEQYF.

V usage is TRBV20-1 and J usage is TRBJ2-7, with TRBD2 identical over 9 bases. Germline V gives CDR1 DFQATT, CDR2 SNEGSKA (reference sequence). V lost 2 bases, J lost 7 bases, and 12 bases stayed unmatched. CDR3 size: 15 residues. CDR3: CSARSSASGTREQYF. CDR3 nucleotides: TGCAGTGCTAGAAGTTCGGCTAGCGGGACCCGAGAGCAGTACTTC.

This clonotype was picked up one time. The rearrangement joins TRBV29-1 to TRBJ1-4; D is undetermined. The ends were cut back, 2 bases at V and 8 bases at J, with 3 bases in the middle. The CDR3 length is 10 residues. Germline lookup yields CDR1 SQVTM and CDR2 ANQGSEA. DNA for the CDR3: TGCAGCGTTGAAAAGGAAAAACTGTTTTTT. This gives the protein CSVEKEKLFF.

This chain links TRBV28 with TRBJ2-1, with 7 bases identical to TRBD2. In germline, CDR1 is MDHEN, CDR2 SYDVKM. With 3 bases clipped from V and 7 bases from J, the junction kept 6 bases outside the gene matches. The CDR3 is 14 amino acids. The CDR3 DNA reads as TGTGCCAGCAGTTTGGGGGGGAGATTGAATGAGCAGTTCTTC. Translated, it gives CASSLGGRLNEQFF.

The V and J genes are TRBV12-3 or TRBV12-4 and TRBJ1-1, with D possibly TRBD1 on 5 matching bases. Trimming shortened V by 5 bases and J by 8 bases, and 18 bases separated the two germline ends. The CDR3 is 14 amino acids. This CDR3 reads CASSRQEQGSEAFF. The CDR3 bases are TGTGCCAGCAGTCGACAAGAGCAGGGCTCCGAAGCTTTCTTT.

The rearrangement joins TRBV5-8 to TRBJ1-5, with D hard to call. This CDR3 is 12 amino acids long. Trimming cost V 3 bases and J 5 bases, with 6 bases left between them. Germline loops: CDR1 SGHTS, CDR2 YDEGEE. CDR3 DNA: TGTGCCAGCAGCTCGTCCGATCAGCCCCAGCATTTT. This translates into CASSSSDQPQHF.

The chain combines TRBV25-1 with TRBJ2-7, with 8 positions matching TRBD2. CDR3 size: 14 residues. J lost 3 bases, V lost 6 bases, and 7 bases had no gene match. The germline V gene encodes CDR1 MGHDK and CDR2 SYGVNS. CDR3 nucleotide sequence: TGTGCCAGCAGGAGAGCGGGAGCGAACTACGAGCAGTACTTC. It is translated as CASRRAGANYEQYF.

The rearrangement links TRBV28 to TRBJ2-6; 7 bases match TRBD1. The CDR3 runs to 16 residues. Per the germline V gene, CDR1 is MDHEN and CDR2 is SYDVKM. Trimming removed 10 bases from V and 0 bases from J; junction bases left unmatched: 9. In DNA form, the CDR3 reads TGTGCCACCTCCGGGGCAGGGGGCTCTGGGGCCAACGTCCTGACTTTC. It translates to CATSGAGGSGANVLTF.

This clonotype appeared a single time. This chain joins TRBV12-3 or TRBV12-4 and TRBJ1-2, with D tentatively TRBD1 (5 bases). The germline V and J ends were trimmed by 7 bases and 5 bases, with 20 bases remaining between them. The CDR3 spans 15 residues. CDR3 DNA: TGTGCCAGCACCCACCTTGGGGTTGGGGCTTATGGCTACACCTTC. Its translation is CASTHLGVGAYGYTF.

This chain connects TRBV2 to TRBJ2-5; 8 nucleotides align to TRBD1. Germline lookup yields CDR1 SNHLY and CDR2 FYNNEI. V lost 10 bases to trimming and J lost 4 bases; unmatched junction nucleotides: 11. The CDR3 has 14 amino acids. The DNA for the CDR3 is TGTGCCATTTTCCGGGACAGGAGGGGAGAGACCCAGTACTTC. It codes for CAIFRDRRGETQYF.

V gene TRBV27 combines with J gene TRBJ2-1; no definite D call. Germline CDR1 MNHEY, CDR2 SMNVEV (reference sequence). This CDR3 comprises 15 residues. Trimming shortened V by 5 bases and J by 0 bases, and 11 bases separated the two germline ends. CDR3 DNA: TGTGCCAGCAGTCCCTTTTGGAGCTCCTACAATGAGCAGTTCTTC. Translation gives CASSPFWSSYNEQFF.

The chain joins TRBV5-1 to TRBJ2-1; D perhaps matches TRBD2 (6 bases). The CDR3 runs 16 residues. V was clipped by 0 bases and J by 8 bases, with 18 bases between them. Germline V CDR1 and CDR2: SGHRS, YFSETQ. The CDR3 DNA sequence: TGCGCCAGCAGCTTGGATATCGGCGGGGCGGGCGATGAGCAGTTCTTC. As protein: CASSLDIGGAGDEQFF.

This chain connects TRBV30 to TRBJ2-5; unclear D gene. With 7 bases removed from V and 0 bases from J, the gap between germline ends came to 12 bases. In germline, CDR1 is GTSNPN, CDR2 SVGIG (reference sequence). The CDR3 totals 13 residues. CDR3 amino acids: CAYHQEYQETQYF. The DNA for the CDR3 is TGTGCCTACCATCAGGAGTACCAAGAGACCCAGTACTTC.